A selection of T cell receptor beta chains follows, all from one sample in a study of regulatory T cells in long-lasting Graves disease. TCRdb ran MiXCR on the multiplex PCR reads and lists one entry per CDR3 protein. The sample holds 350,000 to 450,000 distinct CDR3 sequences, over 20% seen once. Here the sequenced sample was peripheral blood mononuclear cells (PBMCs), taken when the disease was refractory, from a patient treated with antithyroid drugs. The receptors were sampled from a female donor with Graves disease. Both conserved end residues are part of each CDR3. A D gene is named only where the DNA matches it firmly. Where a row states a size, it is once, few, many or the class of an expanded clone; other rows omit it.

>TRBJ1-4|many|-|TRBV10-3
CAIRDSTNEKLFF
TGTGCCATCAGGGACAGCACTAATGAAAAACTGTTTTTT
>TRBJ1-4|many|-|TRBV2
CASSREGVYEKLFF
TGTGCCAGCAGTCGAGAAGGGGTGTATGAAAAACTGTTTTTT
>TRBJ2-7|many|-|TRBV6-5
CASSYWDSNYEQYF
TGTGCCAGCAGTTACTGGGACTCAAACTACGAGCAGTACTTC
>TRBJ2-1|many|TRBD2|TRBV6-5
CASITSGKNEQFF
TGTGCCAGCATTACTAGCGGGAAAAATGAGCAGTTCTTC
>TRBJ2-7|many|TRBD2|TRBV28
CASSPRASGYEQYF
TGTGCCAGCAGCCCAAGGGCTAGCGGTTACGAGCAGTACTTC
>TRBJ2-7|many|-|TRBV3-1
CASSHYYEQYF
TGTGCCAGCAGCCATTACTACGAGCAGTACTTC
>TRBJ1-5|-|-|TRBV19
CASSPPEQTYSNQPQHF
TGTGCCAGTTCGCCTCCCGAACAGACTTATAGCAATCAGCCCCAGCATTTT
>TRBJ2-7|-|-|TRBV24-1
CATSEPVGEQYF
TGTGCCACCAGTGAGCCTGTGGGCGAGCAGTACTTC
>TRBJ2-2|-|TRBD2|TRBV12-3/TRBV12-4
CASSGSGGLAGDTGELFF
TGTGCCAGCAGTGGAAGCGGGGGCCTAGCGGGAGACACCGGGGAGCTGTTTTTT
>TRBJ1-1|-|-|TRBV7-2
CASRLSNTEAFF
TGTGCCAGCAGACTGTCGAACACTGAAGCTTTCTTT
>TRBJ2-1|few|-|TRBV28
CASSVLERVSYNEQFF
TGTGCCAGCAGTGTCCTCGAGCGGGTCTCCTACAATGAGCAGTTCTTC
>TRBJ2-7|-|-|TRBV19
CASSIQGPGSYEQYF
TGTGCCAGTAGCATACAGGGTCCTGGCTCCTACGAGCAGTACTTC
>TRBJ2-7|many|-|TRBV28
CASMNAYEQYF
TGTGCCAGCATGAATGCTTACGAGCAGTACTTC
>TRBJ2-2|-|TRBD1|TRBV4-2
CASSQEPGTGSGELFF
TGTGCCAGCAGCCAAGAGCCCGGGACAGGGAGCGGGGAGCTGTTTTTT
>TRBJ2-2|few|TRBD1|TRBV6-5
CASSYGDRDTGELFF
TGTGCCAGCAGTTACGGAGACAGGGACACCGGGGAGCTGTTTTTT
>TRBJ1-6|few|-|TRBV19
CASSIRGEQSPLHF
TGTGCCAGTAGTATACGTGGCGAACAATCACCCCTCCACTTT
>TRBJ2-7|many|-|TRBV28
CASSSGLMYF
TGTGCCAGCAGTTCTGGACTGATGTACTTC
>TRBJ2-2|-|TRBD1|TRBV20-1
CSARVWTGGFTGELFF
TGCAGTGCTAGAGTGTGGACAGGGGGCTTCACCGGGGAGCTGTTTTTT
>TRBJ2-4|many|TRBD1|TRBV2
CAGRRGGEVKNIQYF
TGTGCCGGCCGCAGAGGGGGCGAAGTCAAAAACATTCAGTACTTC
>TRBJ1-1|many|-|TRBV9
CASSVGDLRMNTEAFF
TGTGCCAGCAGCGTAGGGGACCTTCGGATGAACACTGAAGCTTTCTTT
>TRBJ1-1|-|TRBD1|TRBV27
CANIKGARNTEAFF
TGTGCCAACATAAAGGGGGCGCGAAACACTGAAGCTTTCTTT
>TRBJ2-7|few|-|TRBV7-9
CASSMSPRPYEQYF
TGTGCCAGCAGCATGTCCCCCAGGCCCTACGAGCAGTACTTC
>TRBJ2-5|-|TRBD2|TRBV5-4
CASSPTSGSEETQYF
TGTGCCAGCAGCCCAACTAGCGGGAGTGAGGAGACCCAGTACTTC
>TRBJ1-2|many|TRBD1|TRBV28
CASSLAGQASNGYTF
TGTGCCAGCAGTTTAGCCGGACAGGCTTCCAATGGCTACACCTTC
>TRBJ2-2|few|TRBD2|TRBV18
CASSPLQRENTGELFF
TGTGCCAGCTCACCCTTGCAGCGGGAGAACACCGGGGAGCTGTTTTTT